This T cell receptor beta chain emerged from a study of blood T cell repertoires in COVID-19. Looked up from germline, CDR1 is MNHEY and CDR2 is SVGEGT. CDR3 length equals 14 residues. The V end was cut by 2 bases, the J end by 0 bases, with 7 bases between. Method: immunoSEQ multiplex PCR; TCRdb's copy keeps in-frame clones and lacks some. The profile shows 310,000 or so clones, approximately 91% of them singletons. This chain connects TRBV6-2 or TRBV6-3 to TRBJ1-2; D is undetermined. This TCR was recovered from a woman aged 25 to 39 with COVID-19, enrolled during active disease. Sequencing was carried out using peripheral blood. The CDR3 DNA reads TGTGCCAGCAGTTACAGCGGTACTAACTATGGCTACACCTTC. It is translated as CASSYSGTNYGYTF.